Each of the 19 T cell receptor beta chains below was sequenced from the same sample in a study of response to subunit inactivated influenza vaccine. TCRdb reanalysed the RT-PCR reads using MiXCR and keeps one entry per CDR3 protein. The repertoire holds approximately 500,000 distinct CDR3 sequences, with 10% to 15% as singletons. Sequencing was performed on PBMCs from blood, taken roughly 45 days after vaccination. These receptors originate from a man in his fifties or sixties who received an inactivated influenza vaccine.

The chain uses TRBV7-2 and TRBJ2-7; 11 nucleotides align to TRBD1. J was trimmed by 4 bases and V by 5 bases; bases with no gene match: 7. This CDR3 comprises 15 residues. From germline, CDR1 is SGHTA and CDR2 FQGNSA. CDR3: CASSPGQGALYEQYF. DNA of the CDR3: TGTGCCAGCAGCCCAGGACAGGGGGCTTTGTACGAGCAGTACTTC. Drawing the rest from reference TRBV7-2 and TRBJ2-7, the complete variable domain is GAGVSQSPSNKVTEKGKDVELRCDPISGHTALYWYRQSLGQGLEFLIYFQGNSAPDKSGLPSDRFSAERTGGSVSTLTIQRTQQEDSAVYLCASSPGQGALYEQYFGPGTRLTVT.

This clonotype appeared many times. This sequence joins TRBV29-1 and TRBJ2-1, with 8 positions matching TRBD1. This CDR3 is 14 amino acids long. The germline gives CDR1 SQVTM, CDR2 ANQGSEA. V shed 6 bases, J shed 7 bases, and the junction held 11 bases outside the gene matches. The DNA of the CDR3 is TGCAGCGTCGGACCCAGGGGGCGAGGAAATGAGCAGTTCTTC. This translates into CSVGPRGRGNEQFF.

This clonotype was seen a handful of times. The rearrangement links TRBV11-2 to TRBJ2-1, with 8 bases that match TRBD2. V shed 0 bases and J 9 bases; nucleotides not matched to a gene: 10. Germline lookup yields CDR1 SGHAT and CDR2 FQNNGV. The CDR3 is 16 amino acids. This chain's CDR3 is CASSLDGLGTSSEQFF. In nucleotides, the CDR3 is TGTGCCAGCAGCTTAGATGGTCTAGGGACTAGTAGTGAGCAGTTCTTC.

The rearrangement uses TRBV11-2 and TRBJ2-3; a weak D match, TRBD1 (7 bases). Germline lookup yields CDR1 SGHAT and CDR2 FQNNGV. The CDR3 consists of 19 residues. V was pared by 6 bases and J by 4 bases, with 29 bases between. CDR3 DNA sequence: TGTGCCAGCAGTCAGATCTTCGGAGGGGGCAGCCTACTGGCAGATACGCAGTATTTT. It is translated as CASSQIFGGGSLLADTQYF.

The CDR3 here is CASSEQVSPYNEQFF. The DNA for the CDR3 is TGTGCCAGCAGCGAACAGGTTTCGCCCTACAATGAGCAGTTCTTC. The chain recombines TRBV7-9 with TRBJ2-1, with D possibly matching TRBD1 (5 bases). Trimming stripped 5 bases from V and 2 bases from J, with 13 bases between. Germline V gene data show CDR1 as SEHNR and CDR2 as FQNEAQ (reference sequence). CDR3 length equals 15 residues.

Only a few counts were recorded for this clonotype. This chain uses TRBV7-2 with TRBJ2-3, with a tentative D call TRBD2 (6 bases). The CDR3 consists of 15 residues. The germline V gene has CDR1 SGHTA and CDR2 FQGNSA. The V end lost 5 bases, the J end lost 4 bases, and 16 bases lay between the germline ends. This CDR3 reads CASSIRRAEADTQYF. For the CDR3, the DNA is TGTGCCAGCAGCATAAGGAGGGCCGAGGCAGATACGCAGTATTTT. Filled out from reference TRBV7-2 and TRBJ2-3, the complete variable domain reads GAGVSQSPSNKVTEKGKDVELRCDPISGHTALYWYRQSLGQGLEFLIYFQGNSAPDKSGLPSDRFSAERTGGSVSTLTIQRTQQEDSAVYLCASSIRRAEADTQYFGPGTRLTVL.

V gene TRBV6-5 combines with J gene TRBJ2-7, with D hard to call. Per the germline V gene, CDR1 is MNHEY and CDR2 is SVGAGI. The CDR3 has 16 amino acids. V gave up 0 bases and J gave up 0 bases, with 12 bases separating them. The CDR3 loop reads CASSYSRVLPSYEQYF. CDR3 sequence (DNA): TGTGCCAGCAGTTACTCAAGGGTCCTACCCTCCTACGAGCAGTACTTC.

This clonotype was recorded a few times. The gene calls are TRBV20-1 and TRBJ2-1, with 7 bases identical to TRBD2. The CDR3 runs 16 residues. The trim removed 0 bases at V and 3 bases at J, leaving 8 bases unmatched. The germline CDR1 and CDR2 sequences are DFQATT and SNEGSKA (reference sequence). In DNA, the CDR3 is TGCAGTGCTAGAGATGAGGCGGGAGCTCACTACAATGAGCAGTTCTTC. As protein: CSARDEAGAHYNEQFF.

This clonotype was observed at least ten times. The V and J genes are TRBV7-6 and TRBJ2-3; 7 nucleotides line up with TRBD1. Per germline, CDR1 SGHVS and CDR2 FNYEAQ. The junction had 2 bases not matched to a gene; V was cut back by 2 bases and J by 0 bases. The CDR3 extends over 15 amino acids. CDR3 sequence reads: CASSLTGASTDTQYF. CDR3 DNA: TGTGCCAGCAGCTTAACAGGGGCTAGCACAGATACGCAGTATTTT.

The table lists this clonotype with a few counts. This sequence joins TRBV6-2 or TRBV6-3 and TRBJ1-2; possible D gene TRBD1, 5 bases. The CDR3 runs 13 residues. The V and J ends lost 2 bases and 14 bases respectively, with 18 bases between them. Germline CDR1 and CDR2: MNHEY and SVGEGT. The CDR3 loop reads CASSYPTYGGLTF. For the CDR3, the DNA is TGTGCCAGCAGTTACCCGACGTATGGGGGTTTGACCTTC.

The rearrangement links TRBV12-3 or TRBV12-4 to TRBJ1-2; the D gene is possibly TRBD1 (5 bases). Trimming removed 5 bases from V and 9 bases from J, with 13 bases in between. The CDR3 runs to 12 residues. CDR3 nucleotide sequence: TGTGCCAGCAGTACTACAGGATTCAGCTACACCTTC. Its translation is CASSTTGFSYTF.

This clonotype occurred a few times. The V call is TRBV6-5, the J call TRBJ2-1; TRBD1 matches at 8 bases. Trimming cost V 4 bases and J 3 bases; bases outside gene matches: 5. The CDR3 sequence is 15 residues long. Per germline, CDR1 MNHEY and CDR2 SVGAGI. The CDR3, as DNA: TGTGCCAGCAGTTTAGGACAGGGAGGCTACAATGAGCAGTTCTTC. Amino acids: CASSLGQGGYNEQFF.

This chain joins TRBV28 and TRBJ2-7, with 12 bases lining up with TRBD2. J gave up 7 bases and V 6 bases, and 10 bases lay outside the gene matches. The germline V gene encodes CDR1 MDHEN and CDR2 SYDVKM. CDR3 length equals 15 residues. CDR3 in amino acids: CASRLALAGGREQYF. The CDR3 DNA is TGTGCCAGCAGGTTAGCTCTAGCGGGAGGGCGAGAGCAGTACTTC.

The chain employs TRBV20-1 and TRBJ2-4; D uncertain. CDR1 is DFQATT and CDR2 is SNEGSKA in the germline V gene (reference sequence). The V gene lost 3 bases and the J gene lost 0 bases, with 12 bases spanning the gap. This CDR3 region has 15 residues. The CDR3 DNA is TGCAGTGCTAGTTTGTCCCTTTTAGCCAAAAACATTCAGTACTTC. Translating it yields CSASLSLLAKNIQYF.

This clonotype turned up a few times. This rearrangement joins TRBV4-3 to TRBJ2-7, with D possibly being TRBD1 or TRBD2 (6 bases each). The CDR3 loop spans 17 amino acids. CDR1 and CDR2 (germline): LGHNA, YSLEER. V dropped 0 bases and J dropped 2 bases, with 17 bases sitting between them. Written as DNA, the CDR3 is TGCGCCAGCAGCCAAGATAGGGGGAGGTCCCGAACCTACGAGCAGTACTTC. This codes for CASSQDRGRSRTYEQYF.

This clonotype was counted a few times. The chain employs TRBV10-3 and TRBJ2-1; 7 bases align to TRBD2. With 5 bases clipped from V and 5 bases from J, the junction kept 12 bases outside the gene matches. CDR1 and CDR2 (germline): ENHRY, SYGVKD. This CDR3 is 16 amino acids long. The CDR3 nucleotides read TGTGCCATCAGTATTTTTGGCGGGAGCACGGACAATGAGCAGTTCTTC. It encodes CAISIFGGSTDNEQFF.

This CDR3 is CSGRTGIGVNEQFF. The CDR3 DNA follows: TGCAGCGGGCGGACAGGGATAGGTGTCAATGAGCAGTTCTTC. The chain recombines TRBV29-1 with TRBJ2-1; 8 bases are shared with TRBD1. The CDR3 sequence is 14 residues long. With V trimmed by 7 bases and J by 6 bases, 11 bases remained unmatched. Germline V gene lookup returns CDR1 SQVTM and CDR2 ANQGSEA.

This clonotype has more than one count but fewer than ten. The CDR3 region has the DNA TGCAGTGCTAGTAGAGGCAGCCCGAACACTGAAGCTTTCTTT. It specifies CSASRGSPNTEAFF. The V and J genes are TRBV20-1 and TRBJ1-1; the D is unclear. Germline lookup yields CDR1 DFQATT and CDR2 SNEGSKA (reference sequence). CDR3 length equals 14 residues. Trimming cost V 3 bases and J 1 base, with 12 bases left between them.

This clonotype was observed a few times. The gene calls are TRBV12-3 or TRBV12-4 and TRBJ2-1; 13 nucleotides align to TRBD2. CDR3 length: 14 residues. V was clipped by 6 bases and J by 9 bases; unmatched bases: 5. In DNA, the CDR3 is TGTGCCAGCAGAAGGACTAGCGGGAGTACTGAGCAGTTCTTC. Its protein product is CASRRTSGSTEQFF.